This entry features one T cell receptor beta chain sequence. Its antigen is still unknown. No much larger clone exists at a distance of one base, and base qualities are not known. A second Seattle source provided samples from volunteer blood donors who had recovered from COVID-19. Each collaborating institution followed its own protocols to collect whole blood in K2EDTA tubes. For TCRbeta analysis, collaborators shipped samples as frozen whole blood, isolated PBMCs, or DNA extracted from either of those sample types. The data are from a study of blood T cell repertoires in COVID-19 (dated by TCRdb to the early 2020s). Context from the whole study: Samples from collaborators originated in the United States, Italy and Spain and spanned both the acute and convalescent phases of COVID-19. The material from the prospective study consisted of cDNA or gDNA derived from T cells, B-cell-depleted T cells, or PBMCs. Deeply sampled blood TCRbeta repertoires from subjects exposed to, actively infected with, or recovered from COVID-19 were included in the dataset. The repertoires were made available in a free public database intended to serve as a resource for research on the immune response to SARS-CoV-2. The samples were drawn from the first 160 participants of the ongoing ImmuneRACE study and from 950 to 1,500 subjects provided by 6 global collaborators. The sample metadata nearly always contained a de-identified subject ID, COVID-19 status, age in years and sex. Where available, HLA class I and class II types were obtained from metadata supplied by the sample provider rather than from assay-based typing.

TCRbeta CDR3 regions were amplified from genomic DNA by means of the immunoSEQ Assay, a bias-controlled multiplex PCR. The paper's processing steps were these. The number of nucleated cells in each sample was estimated from the amplification of reference gene primers within the assay. Sequence reads were collapsed and filtered to measure the absolute abundance of every unique TCRbeta CDR3 rearrangement. For each sample, productive Simpson clonality was calculated by taking the square root of Simpson's diversity index across productive rearrangements. Drawn from immuneACCESS, this table holds only the in-frame rearrangements with V and J called that TCRdb kept. Clones are partly lost; checked studies trace under half to an unresolved V gene and leave the rest unexplained. V, J and clone size derive from that table, while D and trimming were established from the DNA sequence. This sample holds roughly 180,000 clones; about 85% were observed only once. 0.95% to 1.5% of the sample belongs to the ten largest clones.

Overall results and qualifications from the work: Clinical and demographic metadata were provided uncurated, with the amount varying by source and participant.

Trimming at the junction amounts to 3 bases on V and 4 bases on J, and the germline ends lie 10 bases apart. The CDR3 covers 14 residues, taking in both the cysteine and the phenylalanine. The entry retains the CDR3 DNA only, 42 bases that are in frame from base 1. CDR1 is given as SGHNT and CDR2 as YENEEA, both from the germline V gene. This TCR was sampled from a man between 60 and 70 years old who had recovered from COVID-19. The sequencing input was peripheral blood. Recombination connected TRBV11-3 to TRBJ2-1; no D gene call is confident. CDR3 reads: CASSFLGQYNEQFF. The DNA sequence is given as TGTGCCAGCAGCTTTCTGGGCCAATACAATGAGCAGTTCTTC.